Described below is a single TCR beta chain sequence and its context. The data derive from a study of blood T cell repertoires in COVID-19. In the original workflow: It was from reference gene primer amplification that nucleated cell counts were estimated. Assay: immunoSEQ multiplex PCR; the TCRdb copy retains only in-frame clones and omits some. The DNA gave D and trimming, while V, J and clone size come from that table. The sample shows 300,000 to 350,000 clones, approximately 89% of them seen only once. CDR3 length: 15 residues. The V gene's germline CDR1 is MGHDK and CDR2 SYGVNS. The V end lost 2 bases, the J end lost 8 bases, and 18 bases lay between the germline ends. Individuals aged 18 to 89 years were recruited from 24 US areas. Participants' own reports of clinical history determined their cohort assignment.

The TCR comes from a man aged 30 to 45 who had recovered from COVID-19. The chain uses TRBV25-1 and TRBJ1-1; perhaps TRBD1 as D (6 bases). Sequencing was carried out using PBMCs or T cells enriched from blood (not recorded which). The chain's CDR3 is CASSERGAGVGEAFF. The CDR3 nucleotides are TGTGCCAGCAGTGAACGGGGAGCAGGGGTCGGGGAAGCTTTCTTT.